What follows is one T cell receptor beta chain and its context. What this receptor recognizes is not known. The input lacks base qualities; no much larger clone sits a single base away. The data were taken from a study of blood T cell repertoires in COVID-19 (TCRdb year 2020). Regarding the complete study: Samples from collaborators originated in the United States, Italy and Spain and spanned both the acute and convalescent phases of COVID-19. The samples were drawn from two sources: the first 160 participants of the ongoing ImmuneRACE study, and 1,000 to 1,500 subjects contributed by 6 global collaborators. The repertoires were made available in a free public database intended to serve as a resource for research on the immune response to SARS-CoV-2. HLA class I and class II types, where available, came from metadata supplied by the sample provider rather than from assay-based typing. The material from the prospective study consisted of cDNA or gDNA derived from T cells, B-cell-depleted T cells, or PBMCs. A de-identified subject ID, COVID-19 status, age in years and sex were almost always included in the sample metadata. Deeply sampled blood TCRbeta repertoires from subjects exposed to, actively infected with, or recovered from COVID-19 were included in the dataset.

Enrolling through a virtual design, the prospective study's participants ranged in age from roughly 18 to 95 years and lived across 24 United States geographic areas. In the prospective study, participants were assigned to cohorts based on the clinical history participants reported in a screening survey and a study questionnaire. Recovered participants in ImmuneRACE Cohort 3 were defined by two consecutive negative NP/OP PCR tests, clearance by a healthcare professional, or resolution of symptoms. Mobile phlebotomists in the prospective study collected whole blood, serum and a nasopharyngeal or oropharyngeal swab from every participant. Prospective study participants could optionally give additional blood draws and questionnaires over an approximately two-month period. Before DNA extraction, prospective study blood samples were shipped either frozen or at room temperature. V and J are truncated by 0 bases and 6 bases respectively, leaving an intervening sequence of 13 bases. CDR1 and CDR2, per the germline V gene (reference sequence), are SGHKS and YYEKEE. Its CDR3 holds 15 amino acids, cysteine through phenylalanine. Kept here is only the CDR3 DNA, which spans 45 bases and is read in frame from base 1.

Overall study results and their limits: Clinical and demographic metadata were provided uncurated, with the amount varying by source and participant.

The immunoSEQ Assay, a bias-controlled multiplex PCR, was used to amplify TCRbeta CDR3 regions from genomic DNA. The study's processing was this. The number of nucleated cells in each sample was estimated by amplification of reference gene primers within the assay. To quantify the absolute abundance of each unique TCRbeta CDR3 rearrangement, sequence reads were collapsed and filtered. For each sample, productive Simpson clonality was calculated as the square root of Simpson's diversity index across productive rearrangements. This is the immuneACCESS table as TCRdb keeps it, with only in-frame sequences that have V and J called. A part of the clones is gone; compared with another copy, unresolved V genes explain less than half, and the rest is unexplained. V, J and clone size reflect that table, while D and trimming were determined from the DNA. Across this sample there are about 180,000 clones, with roughly 90% seen only once. 5.5% to 8.5% of the sample goes to the ten largest clones.

In this chain, TRBV5-5 is recombined with TRBJ1-5; TRBD1 is possibly the D segment (5 matching bases). The clonotype was recovered from a woman in her fifties or sixties who had recovered from COVID-19. The sequenced sample consisted of PBMCs or T cells enriched from blood (not recorded which). CDR3 region: CASSLAIRGGQPQHF. The DNA sequence is as follows: TGTGCCAGCAGCTTGGCTATTAGGGGTGGTCAGCCCCAGCATTTT.